This T cell receptor (beta chain) was recovered during a study of regulatory T cells in long-lasting Graves disease. Study-wide results and caveats: Whereas new patients shared 800 to 1,000 public clonotypes, persistent patients shared more, at under 3,500. Thyroid tissue went unstudied; only peripheral blood was examined. Owing to a sample size that was small, accuracy may have been reduced.

Indicated time point: newly diagnosed GD, antithyroid drugs for less than 3 months. Extracted PBMC RNA gave rise to the TCR library. A blood draw put approximately 9 milliliters of peripheral blood into EDTA tubes. About this clonotype itself: The antigen is unknown.

Library construction for TCR beta used iRepertoire HTBI primers and Arm-PCR of CDR3 regions. MiXCR, run by TCRdb on the multiplex PCR reads, gives a single entry per CDR3 protein. This table has a few hundred thousand distinct CDR3 sequences, around 20% appearing once. The V and J ends lost 6 bases and 5 bases, in that order; junction bases with no gene match: 8. The CDR3 loop spans 16 amino acids. Germline lookup yields CDR1 ENHRY and CDR2 SYGVKD. The gene calls are TRBV10-3 and TRBJ2-2, with 11 bases lining up with TRBD2. The source material was peripheral blood mononuclear cells (PBMCs), sampled at new diagnosis, from a patient treated with antithyroid drugs. This receptor was identified in a female donor with Graves disease. The DNA for the CDR3 is TGTGCCATCAGACCCACCGGACTAGCGGGTACCGGGGAGCTGTTTTTT. Protein product: CAIRPTGLAGTGELFF.